The sequence of this T cell receptor (beta chain) was determined in a study of monozygotic twins with inflammatory bowel disease. Looked up from germline, CDR1 is MNHEY and CDR2 is SMNVEV (reference sequence). The CDR3 totals 16 residues. TCRdb reprocessed the 5' RACE reads and reports one entry per CDR3 protein, with no DNA. Its table records 400,000 to 500,000 distinct CDR3 sequences. Sequenced: blood. The genes are TRBV27 and TRBJ2-3; with no DNA, the TCRdb D assignment of TRBD2 cannot be verified. The TCR was taken from a human donor with ulcerative colitis or Crohn's disease, or a healthy co-twin of an affected twin (not recorded which). CDR3 sequence: CASRPTSGGATDTQYF.